This record concerns one T cell receptor (beta chain) sequence. The antigen this receptor binds is unknown. The sample holds no much larger clone one base away, and base qualities are not on file. This sample is drawn from a study of blood T cell repertoires in COVID-19 (TCRdb year 2020). At the level of the whole study: Collaborator samples came from the United States, Italy and Spain and covered acute and convalescent phases of COVID-19. Subjects who had been exposed to COVID-19, were actively infected with it, or had recovered from it provided the deeply sampled blood TCRbeta repertoires that made up the dataset. The prospective study material was composed of cDNA or gDNA derived from T cells, B-cell-depleted T cells, or PBMCs. A freely available public database, intended as a resource for researchers studying the immune response to SARS-CoV-2, is where the repertoires were released. Where available, HLA class I and class II types were taken from metadata supplied by the sample provider and were not determined by assay-based typing. A de-identified subject ID, COVID-19 status, age in years and sex were almost always included in the sample metadata. Samples were obtained from the ongoing ImmuneRACE study (first 160 participants) and from over 1,000 subjects provided by 6 global collaborators.

What the authors observed across the whole study: The amount of clinical and demographic metadata varied by source and participant and was provided uncurated.

TCRbeta CDR3 regions were amplified from genomic DNA using the immunoSEQ Assay, a bias-controlled multiplex PCR. Turning to the authors' computational methods: The number of nucleated cells in each sample was estimated by amplification of reference gene primers within the assay. To quantify the absolute abundance of each unique TCRbeta CDR3 rearrangement, sequence reads were collapsed and filtered. For each sample, productive Simpson clonality was calculated as the square root of Simpson's diversity index across productive rearrangements. TCRdb took over this immuneACCESS table, retaining in-frame rearrangements with V and J assigned. Such tables are incomplete; in checked studies, under half of the missing clones stem from an unresolved V gene, and the remainder is unexplained. Clonal size and the V and J genes are those of that table, whereas D and trimming came from the DNA. The sample profile shows approximately 530,000 clones; less than 90% of them were found once. The top ten constitute around 8% of the sample.

One collaborating source in Seattle enrolled patients during active infection and followed them longitudinally through the course of disease. Collaborating institutions collected whole blood in K2EDTA tubes following their own protocols. For TCRbeta analysis, collaborator samples were shipped as frozen whole blood, as isolated PBMCs, or as DNA extracted from either sample type. The sequence was collected from a woman aged 45-60 years with COVID-19, enrolled during active disease. Input material: peripheral blood.

For the CDR3, the sequence is CASSPTPGGSNEKLFF. The nucleotide sequence is TGCGCCAGCAGCCCCACCCCAGGGGGCTCAAATGAAAAACTGTTTTTT. Here the chain combines TRBV5-1 and TRBJ1-4; 8 central bases correspond to TRBD1. Via the germline V gene, CDR1 is SGHRS and CDR2 YFSETQ. V and J are trimmed by 4 bases and 5 bases, and the gene matches miss 10 bases of the junction. There are 16 amino acids in the CDR3, from cysteine to phenylalanine inclusive. Only the CDR3 region is kept as DNA, spanning 48 bases read in frame from base 1.